This entry features one T cell receptor (beta chain) sequence. Original handling: Researchers report that nucleated cell counts were estimated from reference gene primer amplification. The table came from immunoSEQ multiplex PCR; TCRdb's copy has only in-frame clones and leaves some out. The DNA was the basis for D and trimming; V, J and clone size are from that table. The table lists about 120,000 clones, about four fifths of them singletons. This specimen belongs to a study of blood T cell repertoires in COVID-19. Across the whole study: Samples came from the United States, Italy and Spain, spanning acute and convalescent COVID-19. PBMCs, B-cell-depleted T cells, or T cells provided the cDNA or gDNA that made up the material.

The V end lost 3 bases, the J end lost 6 bases, and 16 bases lay between the germline ends. The CDR3 extends over 15 amino acids. From germline, CDR1 is SGHRS and CDR2 YFSETQ. This receptor was taken from a woman of 80 years or more with acute or convalescent COVID-19. Input material: peripheral blood. The chain combines TRBV5-1 with TRBJ2-1; perhaps TRBD1 as D (5 bases). Here the CDR3 DNA reads TGCGCCAGCAGCTGGGGCGGCCAGGCAGGCAATGAGCAGTTCTTC. This encodes CASSWGGQAGNEQFF.